Sequencing of this T cell receptor beta chain was carried out in a study of shared clonotypes between healthy human individuals. Donors were healthy HIV-negative adults without recently reported acute infections or vaccinations. Donors were Caucasian adults residing in Nashville, Tennessee, USA. The assay ran at deep level. Genomic DNA (from each subset) was split evenly across several immunoSEQ plates. Here immunoSEQ multiplex PCR was the method, and the copy in TCRdb shows in-frame clones only, minus some. The top ten hold 12% of the sample, which has roughly 510,000 clones, about 80% seen once. From germline, CDR1 is GTSNPN and CDR2 SVGIG (reference sequence). The ends were cut back, 3 bases at V and 7 bases at J, with 15 bases in the middle. This CDR3 has 14 residues.

This sequence joins TRBV30 and TRBJ1-4; the D is unclear. This clonotype originated in a woman in her forties in good health. Some clones in this sample may be carry-over from other donors' samples. The sample was PBMCs. The CDR3 here is CAWRGPGLGEKLFF. For the CDR3, the DNA is TGTGCCTGGAGAGGGCCGGGTTTGGGTGAAAAACTGTTTTTT.